This T cell receptor beta chain was profiled in a study of T cells in Graves' hyperthyroidism and ophthalmopathy. Points on this clonotype: Its target is unknown.

CDR3 size: 18 residues. From germline, CDR1 is LGHNA and CDR2 YNFKEQ. V was shortened by 1 base and J by 0 bases, with 19 bases between the two germline ends. Amplification targeted TCR beta CDR3 regions from RNA transcripts. When the TCR CDR3 underwent first-round RT-PCR, the HTBI primer set was used. TCRdb reprocessed the multiplex PCR reads via MiXCR and lists one record per CDR3 protein. The table has fewer than 650,000 distinct CDR3 sequences, 14% seen once. Study-wide findings and caveats: Peripheral blood also featured most of the thyroid clonotypes expanded above 0.001.

The V gene is TRBV4-2, the J gene TRBJ2-7; possible D gene TRBD1, 6 bases. This clonotype originated in a woman between 18 and 29 years old with Graves' ophthalmopathy. The sequencing input was blood. CDR3 nucleotides: TGTGCCAGCAGCCAAGTCGCTGGACAGCCAGATAGCTCCTACGAGCAGTACTTC. Protein product: CASSQVAGQPDSSYEQYF.